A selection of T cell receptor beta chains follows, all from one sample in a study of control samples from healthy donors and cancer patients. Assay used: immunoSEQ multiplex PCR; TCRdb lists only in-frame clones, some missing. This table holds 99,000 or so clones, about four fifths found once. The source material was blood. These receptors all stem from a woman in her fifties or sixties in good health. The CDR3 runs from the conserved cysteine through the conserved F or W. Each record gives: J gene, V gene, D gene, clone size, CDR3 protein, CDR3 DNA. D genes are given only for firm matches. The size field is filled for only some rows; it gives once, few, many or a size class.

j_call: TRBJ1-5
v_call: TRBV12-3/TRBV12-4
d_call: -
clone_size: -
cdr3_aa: CASSSGSNQPQHF
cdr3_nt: TGTGCCAGCAGTTCCGGGAGTAATCAGCCCCAGCATTTT

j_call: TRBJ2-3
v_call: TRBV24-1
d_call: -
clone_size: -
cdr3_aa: CATSGGAGTDTQYF
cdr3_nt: TGTGCCACCAGTGGAGGGGCTGGCACAGATACGCAGTATTTT

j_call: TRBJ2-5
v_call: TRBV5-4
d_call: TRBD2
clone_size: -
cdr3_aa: CASSLDTSGRGGTQYF
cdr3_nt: TGTGCCAGCAGCTTGGATACTAGCGGGAGAGGCGGGACCCAGTACTTC

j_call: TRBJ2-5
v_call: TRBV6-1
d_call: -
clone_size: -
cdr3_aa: CASSEAGETQYF
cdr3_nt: TGTGCCAGCAGTGAAGCGGGAGAGACCCAGTACTTC

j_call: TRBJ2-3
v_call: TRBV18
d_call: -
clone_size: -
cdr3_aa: CASSYTGASTDTQYF
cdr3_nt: TGTGCCAGCTCATACACAGGAGCTAGCACAGATACGCAGTATTTT

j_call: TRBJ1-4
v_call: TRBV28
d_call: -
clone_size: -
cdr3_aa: CASSLPPGVEKLFF
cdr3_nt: TGTGCCAGCAGTTTGCCCCCAGGGGTGGAAAAACTGTTTTTT

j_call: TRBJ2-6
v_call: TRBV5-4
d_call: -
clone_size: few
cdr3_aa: CASSYIFAGANVLTF
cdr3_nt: TGTGCCAGCAGCTACATTTTCGCTGGGGCCAACGTCCTGACTTTC

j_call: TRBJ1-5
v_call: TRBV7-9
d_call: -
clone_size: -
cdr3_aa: CASSLEVQPQHF
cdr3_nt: TGTGCCAGCAGCTTAGAAGTCCAGCCCCAGCATTTT

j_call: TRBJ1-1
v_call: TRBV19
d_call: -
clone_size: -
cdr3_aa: CASSWTPGQNTEAFF
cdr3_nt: TGTGCCAGTAGTTGGACTCCCGGCCAAAACACTGAAGCTTTCTTT

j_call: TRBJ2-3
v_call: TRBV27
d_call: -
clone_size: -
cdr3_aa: CASSLISTDTQYF
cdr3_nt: TGTGCCAGCAGTTTAATTAGCACAGATACGCAGTATTTT

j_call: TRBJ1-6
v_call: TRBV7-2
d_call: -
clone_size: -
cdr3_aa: CASGLVYNSPLHF
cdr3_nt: TGTGCCAGCGGCCTCGTCTATAATTCACCCCTCCACTTT

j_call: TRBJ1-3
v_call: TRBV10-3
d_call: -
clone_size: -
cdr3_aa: CAISATPNSGNTIYF
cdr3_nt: TGTGCCATCAGTGCAACGCCGAACTCTGGAAACACCATATATTTT

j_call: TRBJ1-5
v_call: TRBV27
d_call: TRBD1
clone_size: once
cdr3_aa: CASSLYMGTGNQPQHF
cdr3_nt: TGTGCCAGCAGTTTATATATGGGGACAGGCAATCAGCCCCAGCATTTT

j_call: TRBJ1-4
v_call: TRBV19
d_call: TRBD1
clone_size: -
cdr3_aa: CASSTGTATNEKLFF
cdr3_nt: TGTGCCAGTAGTACCGGGACAGCAACTAATGAAAAACTGTTTTTT

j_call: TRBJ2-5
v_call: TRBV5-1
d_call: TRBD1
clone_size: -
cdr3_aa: CASTLMDRSQETQYF
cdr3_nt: TGCGCCAGCACCCTGATGGACAGGTCCCAAGAGACCCAGTACTTC

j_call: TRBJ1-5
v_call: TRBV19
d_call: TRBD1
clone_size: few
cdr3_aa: CASSPGQGPTSNQPQHF
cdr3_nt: TGTGCCAGTAGTCCCGGACAGGGGCCTACCAGCAATCAGCCCCAGCATTTT

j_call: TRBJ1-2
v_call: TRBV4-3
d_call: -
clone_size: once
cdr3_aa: CASSQEGRSSWGGYTF
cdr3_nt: TGCGCCAGCAGCCAAGAGGGGCGCTCCTCGTGGGGTGGCTACACCTTC

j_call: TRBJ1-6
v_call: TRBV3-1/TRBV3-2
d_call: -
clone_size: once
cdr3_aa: CASSPGQYPYNSPLHF
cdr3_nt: TGTGCCAGCAGCCCCGGACAGTATCCCTATAATTCACCCCTCCACTTT

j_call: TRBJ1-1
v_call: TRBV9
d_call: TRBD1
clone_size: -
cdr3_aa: CASSPRTGTQTEAFF
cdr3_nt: TGTGCCAGCAGCCCACGGACAGGGACGCAAACTGAAGCTTTCTTT

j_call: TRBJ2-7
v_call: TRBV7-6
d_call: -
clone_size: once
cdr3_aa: CASSLKQGPYEQYF
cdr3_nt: TGTGCCAGCAGCTTAAAACAGGGCCCCTACGAGCAGTACTTC

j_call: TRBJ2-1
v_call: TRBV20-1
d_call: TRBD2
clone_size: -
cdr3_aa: CSASRLTSGSFYDEQFF
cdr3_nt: TGCAGTGCTAGTCGCCTGACTAGCGGGAGCTTCTACGATGAGCAGTTCTTC

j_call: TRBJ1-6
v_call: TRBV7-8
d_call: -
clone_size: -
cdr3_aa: CASSLVQDSPLHF
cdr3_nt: TGTGCCAGCAGCTTAGTTCAGGATTCACCCCTCCACTTT

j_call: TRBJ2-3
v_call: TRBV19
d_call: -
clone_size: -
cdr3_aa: CASSIAGTDTQYF
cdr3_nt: TGTGCCAGTAGTATAGCGGGCACAGATACGCAGTATTTT

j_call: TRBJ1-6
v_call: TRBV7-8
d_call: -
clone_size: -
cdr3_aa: CASSWPGNSPLHF
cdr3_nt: TGTGCCAGCAGCTGGCCAGGGAATTCACCCCTCCACTTT

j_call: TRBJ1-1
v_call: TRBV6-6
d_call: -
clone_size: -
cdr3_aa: CATRNTEAFF
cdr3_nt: TGTGCCACCCGAAACACTGAAGCTTTCTTT

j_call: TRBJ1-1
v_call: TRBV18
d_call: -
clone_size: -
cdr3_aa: CASSSRGRDTEAFF
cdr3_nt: TGTGCCAGCTCATCAAGGGGACGGGACACTGAAGCTTTCTTT

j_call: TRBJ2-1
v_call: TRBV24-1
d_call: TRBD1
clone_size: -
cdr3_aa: CATSAPGQGRHEQFF
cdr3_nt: TGTGCCACCAGTGCCCCGGGACAGGGGAGGCATGAGCAGTTCTTC

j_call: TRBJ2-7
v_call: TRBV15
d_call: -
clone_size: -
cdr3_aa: CATSRDTGSYEQYF
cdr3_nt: TGTGCCACCAGCAGAGATACAGGTTCCTACGAGCAGTACTTC

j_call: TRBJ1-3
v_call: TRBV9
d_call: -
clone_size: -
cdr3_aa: CASSQVGGRGNTIYF
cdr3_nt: TGTGCCAGCAGCCAAGTGGGGGGACGAGGAAACACCATATATTTT

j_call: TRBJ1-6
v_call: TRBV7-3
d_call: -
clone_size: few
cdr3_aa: CASSLRSQQFNSPLHF
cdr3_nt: TGTGCCAGCAGCTTACGGTCCCAGCAGTTTAATTCACCCCTCCACTTT

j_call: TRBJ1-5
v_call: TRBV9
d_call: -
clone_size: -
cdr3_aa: CASSVSPGDQPQHF
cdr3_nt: TGTGCCAGCAGCGTTTCTCCCGGAGATCAGCCCCAGCATTTT

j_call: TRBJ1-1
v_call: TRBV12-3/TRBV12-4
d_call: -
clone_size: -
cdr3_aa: CASSSGYEAFF
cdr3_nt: TGTGCCAGCAGTTCCGGGTATGAAGCTTTCTTT

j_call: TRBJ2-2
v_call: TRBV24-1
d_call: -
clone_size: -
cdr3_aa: CATSDPGLTNTGELFF
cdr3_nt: TGTGCCACCAGTGACCCGGGACTGACCAACACCGGGGAGCTGTTTTTT

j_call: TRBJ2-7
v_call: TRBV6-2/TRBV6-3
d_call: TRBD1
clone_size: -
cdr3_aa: CASSKRTGIYEQYF
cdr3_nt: TGTGCCAGCAGTAAACGGACAGGTATCTACGAGCAGTACTTC

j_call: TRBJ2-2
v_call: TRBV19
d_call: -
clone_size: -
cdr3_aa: CASTQGSNTGELFF
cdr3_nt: TGTGCCAGTACCCAGGGTTCGAACACCGGGGAGCTGTTTTTT

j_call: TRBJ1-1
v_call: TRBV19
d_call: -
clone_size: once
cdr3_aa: CASTLRVGNTEAFF
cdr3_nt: TGTGCCAGTACTCTCCGGGTGGGGAACACTGAAGCTTTCTTT

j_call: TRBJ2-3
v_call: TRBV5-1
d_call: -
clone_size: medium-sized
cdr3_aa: CASESTGTDTQYF
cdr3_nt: TGCGCCAGCGAGAGTACCGGGACAGATACGCAGTATTTT

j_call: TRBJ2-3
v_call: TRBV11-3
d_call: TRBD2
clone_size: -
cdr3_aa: CASSPLAGGTDTQYF
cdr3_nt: TGTGCCAGCAGCCCTCTGGCGGGGGGCACAGATACGCAGTATTTT

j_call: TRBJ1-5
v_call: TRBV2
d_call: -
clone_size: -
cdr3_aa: CASTPWGGSNQPQHF
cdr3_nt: TGTGCCAGCACACCTTGGGGGGGAAGCAATCAGCCCCAGCATTTT

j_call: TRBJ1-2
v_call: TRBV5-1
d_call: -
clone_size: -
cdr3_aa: CASSLVGGSAYGYTF
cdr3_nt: TGCGCCAGCAGCTTGGTCGGGGGAAGCGCCTATGGCTACACCTTC

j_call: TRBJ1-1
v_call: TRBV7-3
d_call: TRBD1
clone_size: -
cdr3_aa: CASSLGQGNTEAFF
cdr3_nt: TGTGCCAGCAGCTTAGGACAGGGCAACACTGAAGCTTTCTTT

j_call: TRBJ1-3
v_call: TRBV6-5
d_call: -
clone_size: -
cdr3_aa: CASSYSTNGNTIYF
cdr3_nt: TGTGCCAGCAGTTACTCGACGAATGGAAACACCATATATTTT

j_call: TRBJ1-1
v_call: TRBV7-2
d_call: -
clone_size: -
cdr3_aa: CASSPPSVLAFF
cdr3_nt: TGTGCCAGCAGCCCGCCCTCCGTCCTCGCTTTCTTT

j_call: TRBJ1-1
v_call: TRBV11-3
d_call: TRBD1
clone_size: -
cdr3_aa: CASSLGGTGGTNTEAFF
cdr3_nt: TGTGCCAGCAGCTTAGGCGGGACAGGGGGAACGAACACTGAAGCTTTCTTT

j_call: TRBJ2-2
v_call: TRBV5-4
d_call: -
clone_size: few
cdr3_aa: CASSPDTAGNTGELFF
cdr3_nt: TGTGCCAGCAGCCCGGACACCGCGGGGAACACCGGGGAGCTGTTTTTT

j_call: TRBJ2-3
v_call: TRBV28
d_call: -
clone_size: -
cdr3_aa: CASSRQGGETDTQYF
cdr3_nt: TGTGCCAGCAGTAGGCAGGGGGGCGAAACAGATACGCAGTATTTT

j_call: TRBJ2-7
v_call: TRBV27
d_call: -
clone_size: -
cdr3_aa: CASSLYGVGIEQYF
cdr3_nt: TGTGCCAGCAGCCTTTACGGAGTGGGGATCGAGCAGTACTTC

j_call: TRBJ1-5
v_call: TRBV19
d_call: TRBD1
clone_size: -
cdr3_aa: CASSATGGFQPQHF
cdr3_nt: TGTGCCAGTAGTGCGACAGGGGGATTTCAGCCCCAGCATTTT